This T cell receptor beta chain was found in a study of blood T cell repertoires in COVID-19. CDR3 length: 16 amino acids. Germline assignment: CDR1 SGHTA and CDR2 FQGTGA. V shed 1 base, J shed 6 bases, and the junction held 4 bases outside the gene matches. Original data processing: Using reference gene primer amplification, nucleated cell counts were estimated. Some clones are missing from TCRdb's copy, which holds only in-frame ones; the method was immunoSEQ multiplex PCR. D and trimming were read from the DNA, whereas the V and J calls and clone size are those reported in that table. The table records 300,000 to 400,000 clones, over 80% of them present only once. This clone came up a few times.

V is TRBV7-3 and J is TRBJ1-6; 9 positions match TRBD1. This TCR was sampled from a man younger than 40 with COVID-19, enrolled during active disease. Sequencing was carried out using peripheral blood. The chain's CDR3 is CASSLSGTGSNSPLHF. The CDR3 coding sequence is TGTGCCAGCAGCTTAAGTGGGACAGGGAGTAATTCACCCCTCCACTTT.